This entry describes one T cell receptor beta chain. The CDR3 extends over 15 amino acids. V lost 1 base, J lost 5 bases, and 13 bases lay in between. The V gene's germline CDR1 is MGHRA and CDR2 YSYEKL. These data are taken from a study of blood T cell repertoires in COVID-19. Study context: From the United States, Italy and Spain came samples of acute and convalescent COVID-19. Sources were T cells, B-cell-depleted T cells, or PBMCs; the material itself was cDNA or gDNA.

Sequencing used immunoSEQ multiplex PCR; TCRdb keeps in-frame clones, though not all of them. This sample carries roughly 84,000 clones, 60% to 80% of them seen once, and the ten largest clones take 4% to 5.5%. The V call is TRBV4-1, the J call TRBJ2-3; a weak D match, TRBD2 (5 bases). This clonotype was obtained from a woman between 45 and 60 years old with acute or convalescent COVID-19. The source material was peripheral blood. CDR3 bases: TGCGCCAGCAGCCAAGTCCCCACCCGGGGAGATACGCAGTATTTT. Protein: CASSQVPTRGDTQYF.